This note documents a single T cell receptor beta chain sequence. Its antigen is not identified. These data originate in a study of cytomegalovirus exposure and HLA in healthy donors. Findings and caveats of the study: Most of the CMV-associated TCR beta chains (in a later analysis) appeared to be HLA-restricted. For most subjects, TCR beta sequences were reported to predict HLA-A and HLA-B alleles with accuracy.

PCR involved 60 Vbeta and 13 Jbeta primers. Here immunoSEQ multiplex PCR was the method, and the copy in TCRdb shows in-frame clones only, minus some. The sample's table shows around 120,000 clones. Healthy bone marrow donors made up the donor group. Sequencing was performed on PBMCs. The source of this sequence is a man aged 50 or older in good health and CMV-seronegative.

CDR3 in amino acids: CASSLGRGREKLFF. The CDR3 region has the DNA TGTGCCAGCAGCTTGGGCAGGGGTCGCGAAAAACTGTTTTTT. The rearrangement links TRBV7-9 to TRBJ1-4; TRBD1 might be the D (6 bases). There are 14 residues in the CDR3. Between the trimmed V and J ends, which lost 3 bases and 8 bases, there was a span of 13 bases. The V gene's germline CDR1 is SEHNR and CDR2 FQNEAQ (reference sequence).